Here is one TCR beta chain with its context. This entry comes from a study of blood T cell repertoires in COVID-19. The data were produced by immunoSEQ multiplex PCR, yet TCRdb's version contains in-frame clones alone and is incomplete. The sample lists some 72,000 clones; approximately 84% were seen once. The Seattle site enrolled patients during active infection and followed them longitudinally. Sequenced: peripheral blood. This TCR was recovered from a man aged 45-65 years with COVID-19, enrolled during active disease.

The CDR3 sequence: CASSQGTLRDEQYF. The CDR3 nucleotides read TGTGCCAGCAGCCAGGGGACTTTGCGGGACGAGCAGTACTTC. The chain recombines TRBV3-1 (or the pseudogene TRBV3-2) with TRBJ2-7; TRBD2 might be the D (6 bases). The germline CDR1 and CDR2 sequences are LGHDT and YNNKEL (reference sequence). V was clipped by 3 bases and J by 5 bases, with 14 bases between them. This CDR3 is built from 14 residues.